Presented here are 13 T cell receptor beta chains from one specimen sequenced in a study of blood T cell repertoires in COVID-19. The data were produced by immunoSEQ multiplex PCR, yet TCRdb's version contains in-frame clones alone and is incomplete. The sample has approximately 120,000 clones; around 88% are singletons. Sequenced input: peripheral blood. These receptors came from a human donor with acute or convalescent COVID-19. The donor label of this sample is uncertain.

The V and J genes are TRBV5-6 and TRBJ1-6; 10 positions agree with TRBD1. Germline loops: CDR1 SGHDT, CDR2 YYEEEE. Unmatched junction bases numbered 5, after V lost 3 bases and J lost 8 bases. The CDR3 is made up of 15 amino acids. CDR3 residues: CASSSVGTGDSPLHF. CDR3 nucleotide sequence: TGTGCCAGCAGCTCCGTAGGGACAGGGGATTCACCCCTCCACTTT.

The gene calls are TRBV28 and TRBJ1-5; D perhaps matches TRBD1 (6 bases). V lost 8 bases and J lost 7, with 18 bases in between. CDR3 length: 14 residues. Germline assignment: CDR1 MDHEN and CDR2 SYDVKM. CDR3 loop: CASRLPGVGQPQHF. CDR3 DNA: TGTGCCAGCCGTCTACCAGGGGTCGGGCAGCCCCAGCATTTT. Full variable domain (outside the CDR3, taken from reference TRBV28 and TRBJ1-5): DVKVTQSSRYLVKRTGEKVFLECVQDMDHENMFWYRQDPGLGLRLIYFSYDVKMKEKGDIPEGYSVSREKKERFSLILESASTNQTSMYLCASRLPGVGQPQHFGDGTRLSIL.

The V gene is TRBV7-8, the J gene TRBJ1-5; unclear D gene. In germline, CDR1 is SGHVS, CDR2 FQNEAQ. The CDR3 extends over 14 amino acids. V was pared by 1 base and J by 4 bases, with 8 bases between. The DNA of the CDR3 is TGTGCCAGCAGCTTAGTCCGAGATAATCAGCCCCAGCATTTT. Encoded protein: CASSLVRDNQPQHF.

For the CDR3, the DNA is TGTGCCAGCAGCCCGAGGACAGGGGGAGGACGCCGCAATCAGCCCCAGCATTTT. Translated: CASSPRTGGGRRNQPQHF. V gene TRBV13 combines with J gene TRBJ1-5, with 10 bases identical to TRBD1. From germline, CDR1 is PRHDT and CDR2 FYEKMQ (reference sequence). Trimming at V came to 5 bases and at J to 2 bases, leaving 12 bases not matched to a gene. The CDR3 consists of 18 residues.

The chain has TRBV3-1 (or the pseudogene TRBV3-2) and TRBJ1-2; no reliable D call. Germline V gives CDR1 LGHDT, CDR2 YNNKEL (reference sequence). This CDR3 comprises 14 residues. Trimming took off 3 bases at V and 4 bases at J, with 12 bases between the two ends. The CDR3 DNA reads as TGTGCCAGCAGCCAGTTATCAGCGGTCTATGGCTACACCTTC. Translating gives CASSQLSAVYGYTF.

The gene calls are TRBV28 and TRBJ2-7; no definite D call. This CDR3 comprises 15 residues. The germline V and J ends were trimmed by 5 bases and 5 bases, with 19 bases remaining between them. The V gene's germline CDR1 is MDHEN and CDR2 SYDVKM. Written as DNA, the CDR3 is TGTGCCAGCAGTCCCATCCCCCAGGCGCTTGACGAGCAGTACTTC. This codes for CASSPIPQALDEQYF.

The rearrangement joins TRBV11-2 to TRBJ2-1, with 7 bases matching TRBD1. The length of the CDR3 is 16 residues. Looked up from germline, CDR1 is SGHAT and CDR2 is FQNNGV. Losses at the gene ends were 2 bases for V and 2 bases for J; bases not matched to a gene: 6. As DNA, the CDR3 is TGTGCCAGCAGCTTAAACGAGGGACAGACCTACAATGAGCAGTTCTTC. Its protein is CASSLNEGQTYNEQFF.

V is TRBV28 and J is TRBJ1-3, with 7 bases identical to TRBD1. The junction had 8 bases not matched to a gene; V was cut back by 4 bases and J by 8 bases. CDR1 MDHEN and CDR2 SYDVKM come from the germline V gene. The CDR3 totals 14 residues. CDR3 protein: CASSSPGGSDTIYF. The DNA of the CDR3 is TGTGCCAGCAGTTCACCAGGGGGGTCAGACACCATATATTTT.

The chain combines TRBV5-4 with TRBJ2-1; 11 bases fit TRBD2. The germline V gene has CDR1 SGHNT and CDR2 YYREEE (reference sequence). After removal of 6 bases from V and 7 bases from J, the junction contained 9 bases not matched to a gene. The CDR3 runs to 15 residues. CDR3 bases: TGTGCCAGCAAGCCCGGGACTAGCGGTTGGAATGAGCAGTTCTTC. This sequence encodes CASKPGTSGWNEQFF.

The V call is TRBV6-2 or TRBV6-3, the J call TRBJ2-1, with 7 bases lining up with TRBD2. J was trimmed by 8 bases and V by 5 bases; bases with no gene match: 9. The CDR3 is 14 amino acids. CDR1 MNHEY and CDR2 SVGEGT come from the germline V gene. CDR3 in DNA: TGTGCCAGCAGTAGCTTTGCGGGAGTGGATGAGCAGTTCTTC. It is translated as CASSSFAGVDEQFF.

The V gene is TRBV10-3, the J gene TRBJ1-2; unclear D gene. CDR1 and CDR2 (germline): ENHRY, SYGVKD. The V and J ends lost 2 bases and 4 bases respectively, with 8 bases between them. The CDR3 loop spans 13 amino acids. In DNA form, the CDR3 reads TGTGCCATCAGTGAGGAGGAGGGCTATGGCTACACCTTC. It is translated as CAISEEEGYGYTF.

This sequence joins TRBV18 and TRBJ2-1; D is unclear. Germline lookup yields CDR1 KGHSH and CDR2 LQKENI. The CDR3 has 13 amino acids. The ends were cut back, 8 bases at V and 6 bases at J, with 14 bases in the middle. DNA for the CDR3: TGTGCCAGCCTAAGACAAAAACTCAATGAGCAGTTCTTC. This encodes CASLRQKLNEQFF.

CDR3 protein: CASSLGGTGPYEQYF. The CDR3 DNA is TGTGCCAGCAGTTTGGGCGGGACAGGGCCCTACGAGCAGTACTTC. The chain joins TRBV27 to TRBJ2-7; 9 bases match TRBD1. The CDR3 is made up of 15 amino acids. The V gene end was trimmed by 3 bases and the J gene end by 2 bases; junction bases not matched to a gene: 5. Germline lookup yields CDR1 MNHEY and CDR2 SMNVEV (reference sequence).